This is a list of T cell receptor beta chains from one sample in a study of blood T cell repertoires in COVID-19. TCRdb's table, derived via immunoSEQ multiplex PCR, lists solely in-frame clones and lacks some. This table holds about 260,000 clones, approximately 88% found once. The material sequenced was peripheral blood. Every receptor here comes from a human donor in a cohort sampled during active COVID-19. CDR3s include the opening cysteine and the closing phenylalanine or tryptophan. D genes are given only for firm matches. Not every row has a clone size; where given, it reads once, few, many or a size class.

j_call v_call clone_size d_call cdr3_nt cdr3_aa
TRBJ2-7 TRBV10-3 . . TGTGCCATCAGTGAGTCGAGCTCCTACGAGCAGTACTTC CAISESSSYEQYF
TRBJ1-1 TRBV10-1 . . TGCGCCAGCAGTTCAATAGGGGGACCGATGAACACTGAAGCTTTCTTT CASSSIGGPMNTEAFF
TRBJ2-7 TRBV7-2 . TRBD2 TGTGCCAGCAGCTTAGCTAGCGGGAGAGCCTACGAGCAGTACTTC CASSLASGRAYEQYF
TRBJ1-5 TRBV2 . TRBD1 TGTGCCAGCAGAGCGGACAGGGGGCCATTTCAGCCCCAGCATTTT CASRADRGPFQPQHF
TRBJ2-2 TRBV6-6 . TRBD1 TGTGCCAGCAGCCGGGACAGGGAGGTCGGGGAGCTGTTTTTT CASSRDREVGELFF
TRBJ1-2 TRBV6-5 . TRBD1 TGTGCCAGCAACAGGGGAACCATGGACTATGGCTACACCTTC CASNRGTMDYGYTF
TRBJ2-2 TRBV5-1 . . TGCGCCAGCAGCCGGACTACCCCCAGGACCGGGGAGCTGTTTTTT CASSRTTPRTGELFF
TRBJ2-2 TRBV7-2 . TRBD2 TGTGCCAGCAGCCTAGGACTAGCGGGGGTTGGGCTGTTTTTT CASSLGLAGVGLFF
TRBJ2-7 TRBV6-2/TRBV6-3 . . TGTGCCAGCAGTATCCCCCGCAGGGCAAACTCCTACGAGCAGTACTTC CASSIPRRANSYEQYF
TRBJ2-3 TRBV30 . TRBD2 TGTGCCTGGAGTGACGGGACTAGCGGATCTAGCACAGATACGCAGTATTTT CAWSDGTSGSSTDTQYF
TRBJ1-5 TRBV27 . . TGTGCCAGCAGTTTTTTTGGGGCTGGTAATCAGCCCCAGCATTTT CASSFFGAGNQPQHF
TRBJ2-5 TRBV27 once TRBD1 TGTGCCAGCAGTAATCCGGGACAGGGAGAGACCCAGTACTTC CASSNPGQGETQYF
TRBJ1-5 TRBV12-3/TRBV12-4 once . TGTGCCAGCAGTAGCGAGGTGCAGCCCCAGCATTTT CASSSEVQPQHF
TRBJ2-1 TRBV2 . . TGTGCCAGCAGGCCCCATGCGGCCGGGGTGGACAATGAGCAGTTCTTC CASRPHAAGVDNEQFF
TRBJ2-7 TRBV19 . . TGTGCCAGTAGTACGAGCCGGGACACAAACTACGAGCAGTACTTC CASSTSRDTNYEQYF
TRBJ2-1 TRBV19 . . TGTGCCAGTAGTATCGAGAGGAGCTCCTACAATGAGCAGTTCTTC CASSIERSSYNEQFF
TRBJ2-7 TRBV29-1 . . TGCAGCGTTGAAGTCACAGGGATCCACGAGCAGTACTTC CSVEVTGIHEQYF
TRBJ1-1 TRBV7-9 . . TGTGCCAGCGGCCGGTCGGAGGGATGGACTGAAGCTTTCTTT CASGRSEGWTEAFF
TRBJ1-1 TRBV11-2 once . TGTGCCAGCAGCTTCGGGGGGGGCACTGAAGCTTTCTTT CASSFGGGTEAFF
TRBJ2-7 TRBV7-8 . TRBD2 TGTGCCAGCAGCTTAGTTAGCGGGGGCTACGAGCAGTACTTC CASSLVSGGYEQYF
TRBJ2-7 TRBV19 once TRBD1 TGTGCCGGCCGGGACAGGGCTCCCGAGCAGTACTTC CAGRDRAPEQYF
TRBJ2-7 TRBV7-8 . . TGTGCCAGCAGCTCCCCGCAGGCCTACGAGCAGTACTTC CASSSPQAYEQYF
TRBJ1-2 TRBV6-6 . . TGTGCCAGCCGTGTTGGGGGGGCGCGGAGTGGCTACACCTTC CASRVGGARSGYTF
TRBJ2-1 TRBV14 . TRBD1 TGTGCCAGCAGACAGGGGAATGAGCAGTTCTTC CASRQGNEQFF
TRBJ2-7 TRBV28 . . TGTGCCAGCAGTTTCCCCCTCGAGGGATCGGACGAGCAGTACTTC CASSFPLEGSDEQYF
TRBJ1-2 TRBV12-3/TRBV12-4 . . TGTGCCGCCAGGACTAACTATGGCTACACCTTC CAARTNYGYTF
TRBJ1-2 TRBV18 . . TGTGCCAGCTCCCCGTCAGGCTTATCAGATGGCTACACCTTC CASSPSGLSDGYTF
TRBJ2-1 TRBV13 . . TGTGCCAGCAGCTTACCCGGAGGTACTCATGAGCAGTTCTTC CASSLPGGTHEQFF
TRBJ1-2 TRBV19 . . TGTGCCAGTAGTATCCCAGAGGTAGGCTATGGCTACACCTTC CASSIPEVGYGYTF
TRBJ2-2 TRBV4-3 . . TGCGCCAGCAGTTCCCAGGGGTCCGGGGAGCTGTTTTTT CASSSQGSGELFF
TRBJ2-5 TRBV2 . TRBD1 TGTGCCAGCATAGGAGACAGGGTACAAGAGACCCAGTACTTC CASIGDRVQETQYF
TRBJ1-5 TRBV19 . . TGTGCCAGTAAGTCAGGGTACAATCAGCCCCAGCATTTT CASKSGYNQPQHF
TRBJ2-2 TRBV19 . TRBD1 TGTGCCAGTAGAAGGACAGGTACCGGGGAGCTGTTTTTT CASRRTGTGELFF
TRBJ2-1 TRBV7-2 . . TGTGCCAGCAGGGAGCCAATCTCCTACAATGAGCAGTTCTTC CASREPISYNEQFF
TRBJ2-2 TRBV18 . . TGTGCCAGCTCACCTTGGCTAGTCAACACCGGGGAGCTGTTTTTT CASSPWLVNTGELFF
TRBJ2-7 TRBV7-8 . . TGTGCCAGCAAGGGTCGGAAGGGGACCTACGAGCAGTACTTC CASKGRKGTYEQYF
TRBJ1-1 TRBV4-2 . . TGTGCCAGCAGCACCGACAGGAACACTGAAGCTTTCTTT CASSTDRNTEAFF
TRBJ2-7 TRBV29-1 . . TGCAGCGTTGATAGGTCTTCTGAGGGCGAGCAGTACTTC CSVDRSSEGEQYF
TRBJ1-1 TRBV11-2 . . TGTGCCAGCAGCGGGGGGAGGGGGGCGAACACTGAAGCTTTCTTT CASSGGRGANTEAFF
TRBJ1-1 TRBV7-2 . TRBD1 TGTGCCAGCAGTCACGACAGGGTAGCTGAAGCTTTCTTT CASSHDRVAEAFF
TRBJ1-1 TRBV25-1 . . TGTGCCAGCGGAGGGGACGGGATGGGTACTGAAGCTTTCTTT CASGGDGMGTEAFF
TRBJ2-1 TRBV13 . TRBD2 TGTGCCAGCAGCTCGCCGGGAAGCGGGGGGTCCAATGAGCAGTTCTTC CASSSPGSGGSNEQFF
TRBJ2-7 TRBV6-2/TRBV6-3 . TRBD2 TGTGCCAGCAGTTACTCACTAGCGGGATACAGCTCCTACGAGCAGTACTTC CASSYSLAGYSSYEQYF
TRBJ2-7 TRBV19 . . TGTGCCAGTAGTTTTCGGGGTTCCTACGAGCAGTACTTC CASSFRGSYEQYF
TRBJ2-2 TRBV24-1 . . TGTGCCACCAGTGACCCCCTAGGAGGGGCGAACACCGGGGAGCTGTTTTTT CATSDPLGGANTGELFF